The 27 T cell receptor beta chains in this list originate from one sample, sequenced in a study of memory CD8 T cells in hepatitis C reinfection. Only in-frame clones appear in the TCRdb table, and some are missing; sequencing was by immunoSEQ multiplex PCR. Among approximately 49,000 clones, roughly nine tenths were seen once, and the ten largest hold around 0.7%. Time point defined: late/post reinfection, 12 to 24 weeks after detection. No in vitro expansion preceded TCR sequencing of the sorted cells. The sample comprised naive CD8+ T cells sorted from blood. These receptor sequences come from a man in his late teens or twenties with hepatitis C virus infection.

In regard to this clone: Germline is not matched at one junction end, which may reflect a read error. The chain combines TRBV7-7 with TRBJ2-5; tentatively, D is TRBD2 (5 bases). Germline values: CDR1 SSHAT, CDR2 FNYEAQ (reference sequence). This CDR3 spans 15 amino acids. The CDR3 reads CASSLERGNQETQYF. The CDR3 DNA is TGTGCTAGCAGCTTAGAGCGAGGGAACCAAGAGACCCAGTACTTC.

This chain uses TRBV4-1 with TRBJ2-7; TRBD2 aligns across 10 bases. The CDR3 is made up of 15 amino acids. Germline-derived CDR1 and CDR2 are MGHRA and YSYEKL. V gave up 3 bases and J gave up 1 base; unmatched junction bases: 3. The CDR3 reads CASSQETSGSYEQYF. The CDR3 DNA is TGCGCCAGCAGCCAGGAGACTAGCGGGTCCTACGAGCAGTACTTC.

This chain joins TRBV30 and TRBJ2-2; perhaps TRBD2 as D (7 bases). The length of the CDR3 is 16 residues. Germline V gene data show CDR1 as GTSNPN and CDR2 as SVGIG (reference sequence). V gave up 4 bases and J gave up 4 bases, with 19 bases separating them. The CDR3 DNA sequence: TGTGCCTGGATGCTCATGGGGGGGGGCGGCACCGGGGAGCTGTTTTTT. It codes for CAWMLMGGGGTGELFF.

The chain recombines TRBV11-1 with TRBJ2-3; 8 bases line up with TRBD2. CDR3 length: 16 residues. Germline CDR1 is SGHAT and CDR2 is FQDESV (reference sequence). V shed 5 bases, J shed 2 bases, and the junction held 9 bases outside the gene matches. The DNA of the CDR3 is TGTGCCAGCAGCATGTTTTTTAGCGGGAACACAGATACGCAGTATTTT. Translated, it gives CASSMFFSGNTDTQYF. Using reference TRBV11-1 and TRBJ2-3 for the parts outside the CDR3, the full variable domain is EAEVAQSPRYKITEKSQAVAFWCDPISGHATLYWYRQILGQGPELLVQFQDESVVDDSQLPKDRFSAERLKGVDSTLKIQPAELGDSAMYLCASSMFFSGNTDTQYFGPGTRLTVL.

The chain recombines TRBV2 with TRBJ2-7; 7 bases map to TRBD1. Germline CDR1 and CDR2: SNHLY and FYNNEI. The CDR3 covers 16 residues. Germline trimming cut 8 bases from V and 1 base from J; bases unmatched to any gene: 14. CDR3: CASGYETGTASYEQYV. CDR3 nucleotides: TGTGCCAGCGGATATGAAACCGGGACAGCATCCTACGAGCAGTACGTC.

The gene calls are TRBV5-1 and TRBJ2-1; a possible D gene is TRBD1 (6 bases). The CDR3 is made up of 16 amino acids. Trimming took off 2 bases at V and 0 bases at J, with 12 bases between the two ends. Germline values: CDR1 SGHRS, CDR2 YFSETQ. The CDR3 region is CASSLWGQSSYNEQFF. In DNA, the CDR3 is TGCGCCAGCAGCTTATGGGGGCAAAGCTCCTACAATGAGCAGTTCTTC. The full variable domain, with the rest looked up from reference TRBV5-1 and TRBJ2-1, is KAGVTQTPRYLIKTRGQQVTLSCSPISGHRSVSWYQQTPGQGLQFLFEYFSETQRNKGNFPGRFSGRQFSNSRSEMNVSTLELGDSALYLCASSLWGQSSYNEQFFGPGTRLTVL.

The J gene is TRBJ2-1, the V gene TRBV7-9, with TRBD2 identical over 10 bases. After removal of 1 base from V and 8 bases from J, the junction contained 14 bases not matched to a gene. The germline gives CDR1 SEHNR, CDR2 FQNEAQ (reference sequence). CDR3 size: 18 residues. The CDR3 spells CASSLVLAGVHPGDEQFF. The CDR3 DNA is TGTGCCAGCAGCTTAGTTCTAGCGGGGGTCCACCCCGGCGATGAGCAGTTCTTC.

J is TRBJ1-2 and V is TRBV28, with 8 bases lining up with TRBD1. Germline trimming cut 3 bases from V and 1 base from J; bases unmatched to any gene: 4. This CDR3 spans 15 amino acids. Germline loops: CDR1 MDHEN, CDR2 SYDVKM. The DNA for the CDR3 is TGTGCCAGCAGTTTCTCCAGGGGGCTTAACTATGGCTACACCTTC. Amino acid sequence: CASSFSRGLNYGYTF.

The chain has TRBV2 and TRBJ2-3; D is uncertain. From germline, CDR1 is SNHLY and CDR2 FYNNEI. This CDR3 region has 13 residues. V was clipped by 5 bases and J by 0 bases, with 6 bases between them. CDR3 sequence: CASSPGSTDTQYF. CDR3 sequence (DNA): TGTGCCAGCAGTCCCGGGAGCACAGATACGCAGTATTTT.

V gene TRBV27 combines with J gene TRBJ2-3, with D maybe TRBD2 (5 bases). V gave up 2 bases and J gave up 4 bases, with 10 bases separating them. The CDR3 covers 14 residues. Germline CDR1 is MNHEY and CDR2 is SMNVEV (reference sequence). The CDR3 bases are TGTGCCAGCAGTTTACTAGCTGGCGCAGATACGCAGTATTTT. Protein sequence: CASSLLAGADTQYF.

The chain uses TRBV27 and TRBJ2-5; 8 bases line up with TRBD1. Near its end, the DNA agrees better with TRBJ2-7, so the J call may be wrong. Germline V gene sequence: CDR1 MNHEY, CDR2 SMNVEV (reference sequence). The CDR3 contains 14 residues. CDR3 residues: CASSPGQGIGEQYF. CDR3 nucleotides: TGTGCCAGCAGTCCAGGACAGGGTATAGGCGAGCAGTACTTC.

This clone was seen a single time. The genes are TRBV2 and TRBJ2-2, with 7 positions matching TRBD2. V trimming: 6 bases; J trimming: 5 bases; junction bases outside the gene matches: 12. CDR3 length: 16 residues. Germline assignment: CDR1 SNHLY and CDR2 FYNNEI. The CDR3 DNA reads as TGTGCCAGCAGGGGGGGGGAAGTCCTTGATACCGGGGAGCTGTTTTTT. Encoded protein: CASRGGEVLDTGELFF.

The rearrangement joins TRBV13 to TRBJ2-1, with 7 bases lining up with TRBD2. The J segment lost 5 bases and the V segment lost 3 bases, leaving 4 bases of the junction unmatched. From germline, CDR1 is PRHDT and CDR2 FYEKMQ (reference sequence). CDR3 length equals 14 residues. The chain's CDR3 is CASSFPGTNNEQFF. In DNA, the CDR3 is TGTGCCAGCAGCTTCCCCGGGACTAACAATGAGCAGTTCTTC.

The chain is built from TRBV15 and TRBJ1-6; 7 bases map to TRBD1. The V segment lost 0 bases and the J segment 3 bases; nucleotides outside the gene matches: 5. CDR1 is LNHNV, CDR2 YYDKDF, per germline (reference sequence). The length of the CDR3 is 17 residues. Written as DNA, the CDR3 is TGTGCCACCAGCAGAGATGGACAGGACATCTATAATTCACCCCTCCACTTT. It encodes CATSRDGQDIYNSPLHF.

The chain is built from TRBV25-1 and TRBJ1-1, with unresolved D. Germline assignment: CDR1 MGHDK and CDR2 SYGVNS. The CDR3 sequence is 12 residues long. Trimming stripped 2 bases from V and 4 bases from J, with 5 bases between. The CDR3 DNA reads as TGTGCCAGCAGTGAACTGAGCACTGAAGCTTTCTTT. Protein sequence: CASSELSTEAFF.

CDR3 nucleotides: TGTGCCAGCAGTTGGACTAGCGGGACCTACAATGAGCAGTTCTTC. Amino acid sequence: CASSWTSGTYNEQFF. The chain employs TRBV27 and TRBJ2-1; 12 bases match TRBD2. This CDR3 is built from 15 residues. V was pared by 4 bases and J by 2 bases, with 0 bases of the junction left unmatched. The germline V gene has CDR1 MNHEY and CDR2 SMNVEV (reference sequence).

The chain combines TRBV28 with TRBJ1-5; the match to TRBD1 covers 7 bases. After removal of 5 bases from V and 4 bases from J, the junction contained 5 bases not matched to a gene. CDR1 and CDR2 from the germline V gene are MDHEN and SYDVKM. This CDR3 is 14 amino acids long. CDR3 residues: CASSPGTENQPQHF. The CDR3 coding sequence is TGTGCCAGCAGTCCAGGGACAGAGAATCAGCCCCAGCATTTT.

The rearrangement links TRBV11-2 to TRBJ2-5, with TRBD2 as a possible D gene (5 bases). There are 15 residues in the CDR3. The germline gives CDR1 SGHAT, CDR2 FQNNGV. Trimming cost V 5 bases and J 2 bases, with 15 bases left between them. The CDR3 region is CASSRSISGQETQYF. The CDR3 DNA reads as TGTGCCAGCAGCCGGTCAATTTCGGGACAAGAGACCCAGTACTTC. Full variable domain (outside the CDR3, taken from reference TRBV11-2 and TRBJ2-5): EAGVAQSPRYKIIEKRQSVAFWCNPISGHATLYWYQQILGQGPKLLIQFQNNGVVDDSQLPKDRFSAERLKGVDSTLKIQPAKLEDSAVYLCASSRSISGQETQYFGPGTRLLVL.

This clone has a handful of counts. This chain links TRBV6-1 with TRBJ1-5, with D possibly TRBD1 on 6 matching bases. This CDR3 is 13 amino acids long. V was pared by 2 bases and J by 6 bases, with 8 bases between. CDR1 and CDR2 from the germline V gene are MNHNS and SASEGT. The CDR3 protein is CASSELQGQPQHF. For the CDR3, the DNA is TGTGCCAGCAGTGAATTACAGGGTCAGCCCCAGCATTTT.

The J gene is TRBJ2-7, the V gene TRBV11-2; TRBD1 matches at 8 bases. The V segment lost 5 bases and the J segment 6 bases; nucleotides outside the gene matches: 9. From germline, CDR1 is SGHAT and CDR2 FQNNGV. This CDR3 has 14 residues. CDR3 region: CASSPGQGRSEQYV. In DNA, the CDR3 is TGTGCCAGCAGCCCTGGACAGGGTAGGAGCGAGCAGTACGTC.

V and J are TRBV4-1 and TRBJ2-5, with D possibly TRBD1 on 5 matching bases. The V gene lost 0 bases and the J gene lost 2 bases, with 10 bases spanning the gap. Germline V lookup: CDR1 MGHRA, CDR2 YSYEKL. This CDR3 has 15 amino acids. The CDR3 here is CASSQEGAGQETQYF. The DNA for the CDR3 is TGCGCCAGCAGCCAAGAAGGAGCAGGGCAAGAGACCCAGTACTTC.

The rearrangement joins TRBV7-9 to TRBJ2-2; 12 bases are shared with TRBD2. The CDR3 extends over 16 amino acids. The germline V gene has CDR1 SEHNR and CDR2 FQNEAQ (reference sequence). Losses at the gene ends were 4 bases for V and 7 bases for J; bases not matched to a gene: 7. This chain's CDR3 is CASSSPLAGGHGELFF. CDR3 nucleotides: TGTGCCAGCAGCTCCCCACTAGCGGGAGGTCACGGGGAGCTGTTTTTT.

The J gene is TRBJ2-3, the V gene TRBV2, with 10 positions matching TRBD1. The CDR3 is 16 residues long. The trim removed 6 bases at V and 4 bases at J, leaving 10 bases unmatched. From germline, CDR1 is SNHLY and CDR2 FYNNEI. For the CDR3, the DNA is TGTGCCAGCAGACCGACAGGGGGCGTCGGCGCAGATACGCAGTATTTT. It yields the protein CASRPTGGVGADTQYF.

The chain couples TRBV7-2 to TRBJ2-3, with 9 bases lining up with TRBD2. This CDR3 is 15 amino acids long. Trimming at V came to 2 bases and at J to 3 bases, leaving 3 bases not matched to a gene. Germline-derived CDR1 and CDR2 are SGHTA and FQGNSA. This chain's CDR3 is CASSLLAGITDTQYF. As DNA, the CDR3 is TGTGCCAGCAGCTTACTAGCGGGGATTACAGATACGCAGTATTTT. The full variable domain, its missing parts supplied by reference TRBV7-2 and TRBJ2-3, is GAGVSQSPSNKVTEKGKDVELRCDPISGHTALYWYRQSLGQGLEFLIYFQGNSAPDKSGLPSDRFSAERTGGSVSTLTIQRTQQEDSAVYLCASSLLAGITDTQYFGPGTRLTVL.

The chain joins TRBV2 to TRBJ2-3; tentative D call: TRBD2 (6 bases). The CDR3 totals 16 residues. V shed 3 bases and J shed 6 bases, with 19 bases lying between them. In germline, CDR1 is SNHLY, CDR2 FYNNEI. This chain's CDR3 is CASSDLSGEVIDTQYF. The CDR3 DNA sequence: TGTGCCAGCAGTGATCTATCGGGGGAGGTAATCGATACGCAGTATTTT.

The chain recombines TRBV29-1 with TRBJ1-1; tentatively, D is TRBD1 (5 bases). The CDR3 length is 13 residues. Between the trimmed V and J ends, which lost 3 bases and 5 bases, there was a span of 13 bases. CDR1 is SQVTM, CDR2 ANQGSEA, per germline. The CDR3 nucleotides are TGCAGCGTTGACGCACGGGGGGGGACTGAAGCTTTCTTT. Translated, it gives CSVDARGGTEAFF.

This chain connects TRBV5-1 to TRBJ2-2; D remains unclear. V was pared by 0 bases and J by 4 bases, with 19 bases between. Germline V gene lookup returns CDR1 SGHRS and CDR2 YFSETQ. This CDR3 spans 18 amino acids. The CDR3 DNA sequence: TGCGCCAGCAGCTTGGGCTACGGAGCGATAAGTGTCACCGGGGAGCTGTTTTTT. It is translated as CASSLGYGAISVTGELFF.